These 4 T cell receptor beta chains were all obtained from the same sample, sequenced in a study of blood T cell repertoires in COVID-19. Measured with immunoSEQ multiplex PCR; TCRdb has only the in-frame clones, and not every one. The table records 70,000 or so clones, 90% of them present only once. Sequenced material: peripheral blood. The receptors were gathered from a woman aged 18-29 years with acute or convalescent COVID-19.

The rearrangement joins TRBV2 to TRBJ1-1, with TRBD1 matching 11 bases. Germline V gene sequence: CDR1 SNHLY, CDR2 FYNNEI. The V and J ends lost 3 bases and 4 bases, in that order; junction bases with no gene match: 4. The CDR3 sequence is 15 residues long. The CDR3 sequence is CASSDEDRGPTEAFF. The CDR3 nucleotides read TGTGCCAGCAGTGACGAGGACAGGGGGCCCACTGAAGCTTTCTTT.

This clone was observed once. V usage is TRBV27 and J usage is TRBJ2-7; D perhaps matches TRBD2 (6 bases). The V end lost 10 bases, the J end lost 3 bases, and 10 bases lay between the germline ends. CDR1 and CDR2 (germline): MNHEY, SMNVEV (reference sequence). This CDR3 spans 11 amino acids. CDR3 amino acids: CATGDFYEQYF. For the CDR3, the DNA is TGTGCCACTGGGGACTTCTACGAGCAGTACTTC.

The chain's CDR3 is CASRQDSGNTIYF. The CDR3, as DNA: TGTGCCAGTAGACAGGACTCTGGAAACACCATATATTTT. The chain employs TRBV6-5 and TRBJ1-3; tentative D call: TRBD1 (6 bases). The CDR3 covers 13 residues. Germline CDR1 is MNHEY and CDR2 is SVGAGI. The V gene lost 9 bases and the J gene lost 0 bases, with 9 bases spanning the gap.

The chain employs TRBV19 and TRBJ1-1; 7 bases are shared with TRBD1. The V segment lost 6 bases and the J segment 8 bases; nucleotides outside the gene matches: 12. CDR3 length: 14 residues. The germline CDR1 and CDR2 sequences are LNHDA and SQIVND (reference sequence). CDR3 loop: CASRFGQVSGEAFF. CDR3 DNA sequence: TGTGCCAGTAGATTCGGACAGGTGAGCGGCGAAGCTTTCTTT.